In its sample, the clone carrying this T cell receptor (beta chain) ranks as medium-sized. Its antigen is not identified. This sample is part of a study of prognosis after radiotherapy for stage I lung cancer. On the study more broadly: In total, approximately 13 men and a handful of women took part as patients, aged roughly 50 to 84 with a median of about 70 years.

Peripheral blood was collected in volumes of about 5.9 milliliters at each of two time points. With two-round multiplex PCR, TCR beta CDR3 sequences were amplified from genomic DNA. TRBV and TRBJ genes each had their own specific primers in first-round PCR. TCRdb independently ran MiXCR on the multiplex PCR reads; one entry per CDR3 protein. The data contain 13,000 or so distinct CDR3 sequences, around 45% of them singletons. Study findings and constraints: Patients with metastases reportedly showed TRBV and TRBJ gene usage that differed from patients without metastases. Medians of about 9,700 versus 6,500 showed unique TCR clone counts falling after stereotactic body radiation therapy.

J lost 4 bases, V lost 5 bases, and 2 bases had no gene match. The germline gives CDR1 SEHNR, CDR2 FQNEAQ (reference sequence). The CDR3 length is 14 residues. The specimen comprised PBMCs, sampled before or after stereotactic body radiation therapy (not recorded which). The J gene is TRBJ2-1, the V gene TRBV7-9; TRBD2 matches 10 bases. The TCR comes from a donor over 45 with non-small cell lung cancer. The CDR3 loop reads CASSRTSGYNEQFF. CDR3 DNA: TGTGCCAGCAGCCGGACTAGCGGTTACAATGAGCAGTTCTTC.